What follows is one TCR beta chain and its context. Primers for the PCR totalled 60 Vbeta and 13 Jbeta. Method: immunoSEQ multiplex PCR; TCRdb's copy keeps in-frame clones and lacks some. The sample carries roughly 220,000 clones, approximately 68% recorded once. Germline CDR1 reads MNHEY; CDR2 reads SVGAGI. The CDR3 has 12 amino acids. The V end lost 8 bases, the J end lost 3 bases, and 10 bases lay between the germline ends. This specimen belongs to a study of cytomegalovirus exposure and HLA in healthy donors. The chain employs TRBV6-5 and TRBJ1-1; TRBD1 is a possible D gene (6 bases). Input material: PBMCs. This receptor was obtained from a woman in her thirties in good health and CMV-seronegative. The CDR3 spells CASQTGYTEAFF. In DNA, the CDR3 is TGTGCCAGCCAGACAGGATACACTGAAGCTTTCTTT.